This T cell receptor (beta chain) came from a study of post-analysis software for immune sequencing data. The wider study: As for disease course, relapsing-remitting, secondary progressive and progressive-relapsing multiple sclerosis were all included. Broader study findings: TRBV5-6, TRBV5-1 and TRBV20-1 belonged to a set of roughly five TRBV segments that were more frequent in patients than controls. Controls significantly exceeded multiple sclerosis patients in normalized Chao1 diversity.

From germline, CDR1 is LGHDT and CDR2 YNNKEL (reference sequence). Losses at the gene ends were 3 bases for V and 1 base for J; bases not matched to a gene: 12. This CDR3 has 18 amino acids. In regard to this clonotype: Its antigen is not identified.

The TCR beta cDNA libraries carried unique molecular identifiers. TCRdb recomputed calls from the PCR reads with MiXCR, one row per CDR3 protein. Of 650,000 to 850,000 distinct CDR3 sequences detected, roughly 50% appear once; the ten largest clones hold 4.6%. Sample: blood. This clonotype was sampled from a girl aged 10 to 17 with multiple sclerosis. This chain links TRBV3-1 with TRBJ2-7; 10 bases agree with TRBD2. The CDR3 nucleotides are TGTGCCAGCAGCCAGTGGCTAGCGGGAGCCCGTGGATCCTACGAGCAGTACTTC. This gives the protein CASSQWLAGARGSYEQYF.